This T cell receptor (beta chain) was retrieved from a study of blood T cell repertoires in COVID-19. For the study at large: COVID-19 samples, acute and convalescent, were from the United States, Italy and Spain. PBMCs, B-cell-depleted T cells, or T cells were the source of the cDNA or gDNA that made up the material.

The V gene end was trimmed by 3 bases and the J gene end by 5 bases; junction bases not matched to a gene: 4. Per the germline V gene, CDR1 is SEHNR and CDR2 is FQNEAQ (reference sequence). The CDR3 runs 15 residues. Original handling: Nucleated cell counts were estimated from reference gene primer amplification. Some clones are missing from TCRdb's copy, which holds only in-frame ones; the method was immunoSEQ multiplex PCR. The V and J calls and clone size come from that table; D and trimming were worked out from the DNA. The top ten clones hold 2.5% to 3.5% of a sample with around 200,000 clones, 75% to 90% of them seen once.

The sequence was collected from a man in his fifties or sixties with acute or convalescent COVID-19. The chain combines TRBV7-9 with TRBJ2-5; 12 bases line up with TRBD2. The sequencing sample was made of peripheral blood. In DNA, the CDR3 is TGTGCCAGCAGCTTTTGGACTAGCGGGAAGGAGACCCAGTACTTC. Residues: CASSFWTSGKETQYF. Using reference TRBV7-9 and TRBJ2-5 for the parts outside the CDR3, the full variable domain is DTGVSQNPRHKITKRGQNVTFRCDPISEHNRLYWYRQTLGQGPEFLTYFQNEAQLEKSRLLSDRFSAERPKGSFSTLEIQRTEQGDSAMYLCASSFWTSGKETQYFGPGTRLLVL.